Detailed here is one T cell receptor beta chain. Antigen: not known. This sample's time point: week 47, end of study. The study gave 300 ug of mutant IDH1 20-mer peptide per vaccine dose, with topical imiquimod. The source of the sample is a study of a mutant IDH1 vaccine in newly diagnosed glioma. The CDR3 is 13 residues long. V shed 0 bases and J shed 3 bases, with 5 bases lying between them. Germline V lookup: CDR1 LNHNV, CDR2 YYDKDF (reference sequence). Here immunoSEQ multiplex PCR was the method, and the copy in TCRdb shows in-frame clones only, minus some. The sample holds around 30,000 clones, around nine tenths seen once.

The genes are TRBV15 and TRBJ1-1; no definite D call. The sequencing here drew on PBMCs, taken from a glioma patient whose treatment included an IDH1 peptide vaccine. The receptor comes from a woman in her twenties or thirties with glioma. CDR3 sequence reads: CATSREADTEAFF. CDR3 in DNA: TGTGCCACCAGCAGAGAAGCAGACACTGAAGCTTTCTTT.